These 12 T cell receptor beta chains share one sample of origin, sequenced in a study of T-cell memory formation after mild COVID-19. MiXCR was run by TCRdb on the 5' RACE reads, yielding one entry per CDR3 protein. Here the sample spans some 200,000 distinct CDR3 sequences, around 9.1% being singletons. The specimen was PBMCs or a T cell subset sorted from them (not recorded which). All receptors derive from a young man who had mild COVID-19 (a few samples of this study predate the infection). Cell type and time point are not known.

This clonotype occurred a few times. The V and J genes are TRBV12-3 or TRBV12-4 and TRBJ1-1; the D gene is possibly TRBD1 (5 bases). Trimming cost V 7 bases and J 6 bases, with 21 bases left between them. The CDR3 contains 15 residues. The CDR3 DNA sequence: TGTGCCAGCACCCTACTGGAGGCGGGGGTCGCTGAAGCTTTCTTT. Encoded protein: CASTLLEAGVAEAFF.

This clonotype appeared many times. The chain couples TRBV20-1 to TRBJ2-5; TRBD2 matches at 9 bases. There are 13 residues in the CDR3. Germline CDR1 reads DFQATT; CDR2 reads SNEGSKA (reference sequence). V trimming: 6 bases; J trimming: 5 bases; junction bases outside the gene matches: 7. This CDR3 is CSALSGGEETQYF. The DNA for the CDR3 is TGCAGTGCCCTTAGCGGGGGAGAGGAGACCCAGTACTTC.

The rearrangement joins TRBV6-6 to TRBJ1-6; D unclear. This CDR3 is built from 16 residues. Trimming shortened V by 1 base and J by 0 bases, and 7 bases separated the two germline ends. CDR1 is MNHNY, CDR2 SVGAGI, per germline (reference sequence). The CDR3 loop is CASSYLGSSYNSPLHF. In DNA form, the CDR3 reads TGTGCCAGCAGTTACTTGGGCAGCTCCTATAATTCACCCCTCCACTTT.

This clonotype was seen a handful of times. The rearrangement joins TRBV9 to TRBJ2-1; D gene unclear. Trimming stripped 0 bases from V and 7 bases from J, with 2 bases between. Germline assignment: CDR1 SGDLS and CDR2 YYNGEE. The CDR3 is made up of 11 amino acids. The CDR3 is CASSVENEQFF. The CDR3 DNA reads as TGTGCCAGCAGCGTAGAAAATGAGCAGTTCTTC.

This clonotype was detected a few times. The V call is TRBV5-1, the J call TRBJ2-7, with 7 bases that match TRBD2. The V gene's germline CDR1 is SGHRS and CDR2 YFSETQ. The V segment lost 4 bases and the J segment 2 bases; nucleotides outside the gene matches: 12. The CDR3 has 16 residues. CDR3 in amino acids: CASSPERGRLAYEQYF. The DNA for the CDR3 is TGCGCCAGCAGCCCTGAGCGGGGTAGGCTCGCCTACGAGCAGTACTTC.

The chain joins TRBV2 to TRBJ1-5, with D possibly being TRBD1 (6 bases). The germline V gene encodes CDR1 SNHLY and CDR2 FYNNEI. V lost 5 bases and J 5 bases, leaving 7 bases between the germline ends. This CDR3 has 12 residues. CDR3 bases: TGTGCCAGCAGTAAGGGGGATCAGCCCCAGCATTTT. Translation gives CASSKGDQPQHF.

DNA of the CDR3: TGTGCCAGCAGCCGGGACAAGGATCGTGGCTACACCTTC. Residues: CASSRDKDRGYTF. The chain links TRBV3-1 to TRBJ1-2; D is perhaps TRBD1 (6 bases). Trimming removed 4 bases from V and 7 bases from J, with 13 bases in between. Germline V CDR1 and CDR2: LGHDT, YNNKEL (reference sequence). This CDR3 is 13 amino acids long. Based on the CDR3 plus reference TRBV3-1 and TRBJ1-2, the full variable domain is DTAVSQTPKYLVTQMGNDKSIKCEQNLGHDTMYWYKQDSKKFLKIMFSYNNKELIINETVPNRFSPKSPDKAHLNLHINSLELGDSAVYFCASSRDKDRGYTFGSGTRLTVV.

This clonotype was observed a handful of times. The V call is TRBV6-6, the J call TRBJ1-6; no firm D call. In germline, CDR1 is MNHNY, CDR2 SVGAGI (reference sequence). The CDR3 is 15 residues long. Deletions cut 0 bases from V and 7 bases from J, with 10 bases between. The chain's CDR3 is CASSYSRARNSPLHF. DNA of the CDR3: TGTGCCAGCAGTTACTCTAGGGCTCGGAATTCACCCCTCCACTTT.

This chain links TRBV6-2 or TRBV6-3 with TRBJ2-7; 7 nucleotides line up with TRBD2. CDR3 length: 13 residues. The V segment lost 11 bases and the J segment 0 bases; nucleotides outside the gene matches: 7. The germline V gene encodes CDR1 MNHEY and CDR2 SVGEGT. DNA of the CDR3: TGTGCCCCCCCGGGGGGAATCTCCTACGAGCAGTACTTC. It yields the protein CAPPGGISYEQYF.

The chain joins TRBV12-3 or TRBV12-4 to TRBJ1-1; tentatively, D is TRBD1 (5 bases). The V end was cut by 5 bases, the J end by 3 bases, with 13 bases between. The CDR3 sequence is 14 residues long. CDR3 nucleotide sequence: TGTGCCAGCAGTGGGGGTCGACGGTACACTGAAGCTTTCTTT. This encodes CASSGGRRYTEAFF.

The chain combines TRBV6-5 with TRBJ2-3; 8 positions match TRBD1. The CDR3 is 15 amino acids. V lost 2 bases and J lost 2; bases outside the gene matches: 3. The germline V gene encodes CDR1 MNHEY and CDR2 SVGAGI. The CDR3 DNA sequence: TGTGCCAGCAGTTACCAGGGGGCTGTCACAGATACGCAGTATTTT. It translates to CASSYQGAVTDTQYF.

Here the CDR3 DNA reads TGCGCCAGCAGCTTGGGACCGCCTCATAACTATGGCTACACCTTC. Protein sequence: CASSLGPPHNYGYTF. This chain joins TRBV5-1 and TRBJ1-2; D unresolved. The CDR3 loop spans 15 amino acids. V dropped 0 bases and J dropped 1 base, with 10 bases sitting between them. Germline V gene data show CDR1 as SGHRS and CDR2 as YFSETQ.